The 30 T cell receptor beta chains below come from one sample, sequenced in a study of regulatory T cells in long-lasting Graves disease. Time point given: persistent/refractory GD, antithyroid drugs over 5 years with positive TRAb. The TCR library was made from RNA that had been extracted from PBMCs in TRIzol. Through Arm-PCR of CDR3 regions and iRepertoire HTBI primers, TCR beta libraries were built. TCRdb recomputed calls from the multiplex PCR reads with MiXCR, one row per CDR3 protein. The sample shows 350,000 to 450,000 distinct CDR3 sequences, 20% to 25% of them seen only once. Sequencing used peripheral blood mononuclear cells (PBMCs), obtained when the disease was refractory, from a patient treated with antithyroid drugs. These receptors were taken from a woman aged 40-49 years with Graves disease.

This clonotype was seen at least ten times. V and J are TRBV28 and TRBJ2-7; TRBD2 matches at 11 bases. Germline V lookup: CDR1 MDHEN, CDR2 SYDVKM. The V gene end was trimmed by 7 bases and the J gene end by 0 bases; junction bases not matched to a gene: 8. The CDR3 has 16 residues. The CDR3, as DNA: TGTGCCAGCACCGCGGAGACTAGCGGGACCTCCTACGAGCAGTACTTC. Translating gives CASTAETSGTSYEQYF.

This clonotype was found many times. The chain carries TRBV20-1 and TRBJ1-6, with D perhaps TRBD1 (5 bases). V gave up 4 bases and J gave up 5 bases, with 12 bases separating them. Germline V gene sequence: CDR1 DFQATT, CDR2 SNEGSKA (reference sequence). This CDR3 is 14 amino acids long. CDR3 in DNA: TGCAGTGCTAAGTACGGGGGGGATAATTCACCCCTCCACTTT. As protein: CSAKYGGDNSPLHF.

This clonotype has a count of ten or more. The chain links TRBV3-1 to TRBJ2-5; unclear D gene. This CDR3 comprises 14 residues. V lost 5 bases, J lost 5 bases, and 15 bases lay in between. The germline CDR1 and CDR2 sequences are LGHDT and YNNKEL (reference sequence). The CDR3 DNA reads TGTGCCAGCAGCTCACTCGAGTGGAAGGAGACCCAGTACTTC. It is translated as CASSSLEWKETQYF.

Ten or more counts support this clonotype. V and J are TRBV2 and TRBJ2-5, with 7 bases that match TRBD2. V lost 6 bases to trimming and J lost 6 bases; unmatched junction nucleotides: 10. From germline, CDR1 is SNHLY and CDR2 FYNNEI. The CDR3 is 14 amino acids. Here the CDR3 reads CASRIGLEGKTQYF. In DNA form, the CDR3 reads TGTGCCAGCAGGATCGGACTAGAGGGAAAGACCCAGTACTTC.

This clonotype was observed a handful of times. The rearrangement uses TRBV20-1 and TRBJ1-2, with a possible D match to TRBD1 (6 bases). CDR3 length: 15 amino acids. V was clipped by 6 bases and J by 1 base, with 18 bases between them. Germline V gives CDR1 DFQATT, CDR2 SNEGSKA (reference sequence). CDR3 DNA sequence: TGCAGTGCCCCCCCCGACAGGAGGGATAACTATGGCTACACCTTC. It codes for CSAPPDRRDNYGYTF.

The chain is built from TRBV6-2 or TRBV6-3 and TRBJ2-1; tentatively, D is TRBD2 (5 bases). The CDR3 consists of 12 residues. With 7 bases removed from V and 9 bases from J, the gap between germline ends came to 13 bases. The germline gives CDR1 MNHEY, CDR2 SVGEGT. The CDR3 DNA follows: TGTGCCAGCATGAGCGGCGCCCTTGAGCAGTTCTTC. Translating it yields CASMSGALEQFF.

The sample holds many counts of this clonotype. The CDR3 sequence: CASSHGLGETQYF. CDR3 DNA sequence: TGTGCCAGCAGCCACGGACTAGGGGAGACCCAGTACTTC. The rearrangement links TRBV7-9 to TRBJ2-5; TRBD2 matches 7 bases. The V segment lost 5 bases and the J segment 5 bases; nucleotides outside the gene matches: 5. The V gene's germline CDR1 is SEHNR and CDR2 FQNEAQ (reference sequence). The length of the CDR3 is 13 residues.

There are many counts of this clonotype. DNA of the CDR3: TGTGCCAGCAGTTTTCAGGGAAATCAGCCCCAGCATTTT. Protein product: CASSFQGNQPQHF. The V call is TRBV27, the J call TRBJ1-5; TRBD1 is a possible D gene (5 bases). Germline V lookup: CDR1 MNHEY, CDR2 SMNVEV (reference sequence). Trimming shortened V by 3 bases and J by 4 bases, and 7 bases separated the two germline ends. The CDR3 is 13 residues long.

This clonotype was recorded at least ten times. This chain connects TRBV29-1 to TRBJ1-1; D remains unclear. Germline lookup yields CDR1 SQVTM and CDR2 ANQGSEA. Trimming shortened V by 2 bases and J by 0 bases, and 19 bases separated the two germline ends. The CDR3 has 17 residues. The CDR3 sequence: CSVERYRYPRMNTEAFF. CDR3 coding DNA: TGCAGCGTTGAAAGGTATCGCTACCCCCGCATGAACACTGAAGCTTTCTTT. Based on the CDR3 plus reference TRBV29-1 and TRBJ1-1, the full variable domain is SAVISQKPSRDICQRGTSLTIQCQVDSQVTMMFWYRQQPGQSLTLIATANQGSEATYESGFVIDKFPISRPNLTFSTLTVSNMSPEDSSIYLCSVERYRYPRMNTEAFFGQGTRLTVV.

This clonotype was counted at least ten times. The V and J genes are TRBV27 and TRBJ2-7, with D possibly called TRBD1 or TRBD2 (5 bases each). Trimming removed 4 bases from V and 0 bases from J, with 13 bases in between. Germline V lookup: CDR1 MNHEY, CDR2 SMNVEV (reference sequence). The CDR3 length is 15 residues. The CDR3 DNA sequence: TGTGCCAGCAGTTCCACCGGGACCGACTCCTACGAGCAGTACTTC. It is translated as CASSSTGTDSYEQYF.

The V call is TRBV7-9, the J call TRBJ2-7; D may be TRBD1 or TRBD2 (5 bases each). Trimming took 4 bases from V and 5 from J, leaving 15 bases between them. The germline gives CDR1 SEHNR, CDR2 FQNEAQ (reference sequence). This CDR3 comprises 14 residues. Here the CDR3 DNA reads TGTGCCAGCAGCTCCACCCGAGGGGTCCACGAGCAGTACTTC. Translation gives CASSSTRGVHEQYF. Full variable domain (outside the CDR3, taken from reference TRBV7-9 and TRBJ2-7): DTGVSQNPRHKITKRGQNVTFRCDPISEHNRLYWYRQTLGQGPEFLTYFQNEAQLEKSRLLSDRFSAERPKGSFSTLEIQRTEQGDSAMYLCASSSTRGVHEQYFGPGTRLTVT.

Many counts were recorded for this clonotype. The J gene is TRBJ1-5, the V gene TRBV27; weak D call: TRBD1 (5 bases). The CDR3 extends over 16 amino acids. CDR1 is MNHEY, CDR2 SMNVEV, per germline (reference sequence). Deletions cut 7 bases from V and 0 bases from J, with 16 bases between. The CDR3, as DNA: TGTGCCAGCATTGCCCGTGGGGGGTATAGCAATCAGCCCCAGCATTTT. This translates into CASIARGGYSNQPQHF.

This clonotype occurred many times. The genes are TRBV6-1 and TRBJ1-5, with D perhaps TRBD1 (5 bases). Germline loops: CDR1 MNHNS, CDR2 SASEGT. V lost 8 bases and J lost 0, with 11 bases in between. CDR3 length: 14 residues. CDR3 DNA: TGTGCCAGCGTCCCCCAGGGTAGCAATCAGCCCCAGCATTTT. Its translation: CASVPQGSNQPQHF.

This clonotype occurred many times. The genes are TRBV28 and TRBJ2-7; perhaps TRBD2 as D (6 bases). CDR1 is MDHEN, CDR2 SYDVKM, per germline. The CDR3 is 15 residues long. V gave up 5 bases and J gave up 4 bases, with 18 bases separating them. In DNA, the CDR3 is TGTGCCAGCAGTCTCCCCCGGGGACTCCCGTACGAGCAGTACTTC. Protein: CASSLPRGLPYEQYF.

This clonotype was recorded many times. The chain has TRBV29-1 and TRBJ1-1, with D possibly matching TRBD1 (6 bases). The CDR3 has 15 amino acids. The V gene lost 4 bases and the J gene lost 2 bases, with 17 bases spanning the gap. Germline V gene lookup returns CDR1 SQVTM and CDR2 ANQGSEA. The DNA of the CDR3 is TGCAGCGTTGGCGGGAAGGGGGGAGGTAACACTGAAGCTTTCTTT. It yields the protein CSVGGKGGGNTEAFF.

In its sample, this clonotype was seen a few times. CDR3: CASSGRASLLYTGELFF. CDR3 DNA: TGTGCCAGCAGTGGCCGGGCCTCCCTATTATACACCGGGGAGCTGTTTTTT. V gene TRBV2 combines with J gene TRBJ2-2; D is unclear. V was cut by 4 bases and J by 3 bases, with 18 bases left in between. The CDR3 has 17 residues. Germline V CDR1 and CDR2: SNHLY, FYNNEI.

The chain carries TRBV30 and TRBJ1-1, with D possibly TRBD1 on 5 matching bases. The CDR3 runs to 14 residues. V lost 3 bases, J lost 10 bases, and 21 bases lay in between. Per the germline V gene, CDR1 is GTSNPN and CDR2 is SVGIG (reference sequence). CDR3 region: CAWSPPDRGEGAFF. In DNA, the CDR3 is TGTGCCTGGAGCCCCCCCGATCGGGGGGAGGGAGCTTTCTTT.

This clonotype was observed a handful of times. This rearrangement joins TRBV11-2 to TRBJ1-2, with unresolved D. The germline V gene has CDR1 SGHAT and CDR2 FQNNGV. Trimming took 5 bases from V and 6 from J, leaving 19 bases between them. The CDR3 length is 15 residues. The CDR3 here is CASSPPPTQTNGYTF. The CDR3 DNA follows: TGTGCCAGCAGCCCCCCGCCTACCCAGACCAATGGCTACACCTTC.

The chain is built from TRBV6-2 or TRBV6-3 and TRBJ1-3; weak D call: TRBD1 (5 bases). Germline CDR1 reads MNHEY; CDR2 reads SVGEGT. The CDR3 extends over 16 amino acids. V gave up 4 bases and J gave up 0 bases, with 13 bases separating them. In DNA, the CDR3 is TGTGCCAGCAGTTCCCGCAGGGCTAGCTCTGGAAACACCATATATTTT. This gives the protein CASSSRRASSGNTIYF.

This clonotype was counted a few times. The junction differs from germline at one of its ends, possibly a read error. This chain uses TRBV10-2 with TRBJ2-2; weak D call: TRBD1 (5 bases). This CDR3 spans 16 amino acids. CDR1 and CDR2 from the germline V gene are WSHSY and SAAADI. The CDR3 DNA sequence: TGCGCCAGCAGCGAAATATACAGGTCGAAAACCGGGGAGCTGTTTTTT. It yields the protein CASSEIYRSKTGELFF.

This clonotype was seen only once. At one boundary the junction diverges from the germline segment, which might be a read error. The CDR3 spells CASSLVAGDQEAQYF. CDR3 DNA: TGCGCCAGCAGCTTGGTAGCGGGGGACCAAGAGGCCCAGTACTTC. The rearrangement links TRBV5-1 to TRBJ2-5; 9 bases align to TRBD2. Germline assignment: CDR1 SGHRS and CDR2 YFSETQ. The CDR3 totals 15 residues.

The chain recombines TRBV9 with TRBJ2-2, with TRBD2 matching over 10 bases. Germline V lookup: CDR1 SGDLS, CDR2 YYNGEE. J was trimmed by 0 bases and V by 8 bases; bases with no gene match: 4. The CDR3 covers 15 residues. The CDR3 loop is CASHTSGTNTGELFF. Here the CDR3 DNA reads TGTGCCAGTCATACTAGCGGGACGAACACCGGGGAGCTGTTTTTT.

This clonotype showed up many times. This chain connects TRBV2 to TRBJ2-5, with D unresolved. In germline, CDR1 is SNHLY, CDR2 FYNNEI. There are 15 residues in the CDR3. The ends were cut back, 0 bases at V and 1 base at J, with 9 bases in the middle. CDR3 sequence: CASSEARMLQETQYF. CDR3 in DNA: TGTGCCAGCAGTGAAGCGCGCATGCTCCAAGAGACCCAGTACTTC.

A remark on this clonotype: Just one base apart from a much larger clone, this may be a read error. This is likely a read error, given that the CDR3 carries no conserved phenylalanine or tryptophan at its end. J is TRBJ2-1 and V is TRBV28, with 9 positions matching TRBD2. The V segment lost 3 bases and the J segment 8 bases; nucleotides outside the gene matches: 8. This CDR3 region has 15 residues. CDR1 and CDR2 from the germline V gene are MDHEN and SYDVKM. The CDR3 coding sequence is TGTGCCAGCAGTTTCGTTGCGGGAGGGCCGGATGAGCAGTTCCTC. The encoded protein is CASSFVAGGPDEQFL.

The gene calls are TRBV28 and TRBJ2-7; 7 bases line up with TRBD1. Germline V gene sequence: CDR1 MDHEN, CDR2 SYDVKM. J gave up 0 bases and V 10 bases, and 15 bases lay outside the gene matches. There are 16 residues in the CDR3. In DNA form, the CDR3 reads TGTGCCACCGCCGGTTGGGGGCAGGGGGACTCCTACGAGCAGTACTTC. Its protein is CATAGWGQGDSYEQYF. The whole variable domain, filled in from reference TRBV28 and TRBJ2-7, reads DVKVTQSSRYLVKRTGEKVFLECVQDMDHENMFWYRQDPGLGLRLIYFSYDVKMKEKGDIPEGYSVSREKKERFSLILESASTNQTSMYLCATAGWGQGDSYEQYFGPGTRLTVT.

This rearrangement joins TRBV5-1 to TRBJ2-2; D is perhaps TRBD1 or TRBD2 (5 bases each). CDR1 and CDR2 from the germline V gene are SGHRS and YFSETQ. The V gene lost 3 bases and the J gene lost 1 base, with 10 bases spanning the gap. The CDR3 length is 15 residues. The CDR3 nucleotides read TGCGCCAGCAGCTGGGGACGGGAGAACACCGGGGAGCTGTTTTTT. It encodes CASSWGRENTGELFF.

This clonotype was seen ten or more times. The CDR3 coding sequence is TGTGCCAGCAAATTGACAGATAGCAATCAGCCCCAGCATTTT. Translated, it gives CASKLTDSNQPQHF. V usage is TRBV28 and J usage is TRBJ1-5, with D tentatively TRBD1 (5 bases). This CDR3 spans 14 amino acids. CDR1 MDHEN and CDR2 SYDVKM come from the germline V gene. Trimming pared 7 bases from V and 0 bases from J, leaving 10 bases between.

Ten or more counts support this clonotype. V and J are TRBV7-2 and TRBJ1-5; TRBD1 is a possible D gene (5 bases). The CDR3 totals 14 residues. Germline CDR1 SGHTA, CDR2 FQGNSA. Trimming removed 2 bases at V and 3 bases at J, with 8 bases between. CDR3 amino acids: CASSLKTVNQPQHF. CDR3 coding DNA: TGTGCCAGCAGCTTAAAGACAGTCAATCAGCCCCAGCATTTT.

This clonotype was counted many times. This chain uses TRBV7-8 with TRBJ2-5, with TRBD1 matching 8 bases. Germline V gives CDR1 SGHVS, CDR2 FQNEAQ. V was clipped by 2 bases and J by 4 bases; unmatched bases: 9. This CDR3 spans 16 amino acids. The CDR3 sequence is CASSLNFAGGGETQYF. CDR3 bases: TGTGCCAGCAGCTTAAATTTCGCAGGGGGCGGAGAGACCCAGTACTTC.

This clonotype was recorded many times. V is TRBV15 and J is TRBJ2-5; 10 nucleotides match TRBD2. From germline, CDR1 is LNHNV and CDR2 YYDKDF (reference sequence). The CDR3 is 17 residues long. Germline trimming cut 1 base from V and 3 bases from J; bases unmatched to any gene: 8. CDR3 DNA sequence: TGTGCCACCAGCAGAGGAGGACTAGCGGACCAAAAAGAGACCCAGTACTTC. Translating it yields CATSRGGLADQKETQYF.